This TCR beta chain was identified in a study of T-cell reconstitution after alpha-beta-depleted transplantation in children. The TCRbeta library incorporated unique molecular identifiers. TCRdb ran MiXCR on the PCR reads and lists one entry per CDR3 protein. In the table there are 670,000 or so distinct CDR3 sequences, about 12% of which are singletons. This clonotype was seen more than once but under ten times. The antigen is unknown. General observations from the study: Several patients had high TCRbeta diversity at day 60; it came from surviving recipient T cells and thymic progenitors. Newly produced T cells mostly accounted for T-cell counts and diversity one year post-transplant. In patients about two months after transplant, alpha-beta T cells reportedly arose from several hundred expanded graft clones.

With V trimmed by 3 bases and J by 6 bases, 7 bases remained unmatched. This CDR3 is built from 14 residues. The germline CDR1 and CDR2 sequences are SGHRS and YFSETQ. This clonotype was sampled from a girl aged 2-10 years with congenital amegakaryocytic thrombocytopenia, due to receive a stem cell transplant. Sequencing was performed on PBMCs, taken before TCRalphabeta/CD19-depleted stem cell transplant. The J gene is TRBJ2-7, the V gene TRBV5-1; 9 bases agree with TRBD2. CDR3 residues: CASSSLAGAREQYF. Here the CDR3 DNA reads TGCGCCAGCAGCTCGTTAGCGGGAGCGCGCGAGCAGTACTTC.